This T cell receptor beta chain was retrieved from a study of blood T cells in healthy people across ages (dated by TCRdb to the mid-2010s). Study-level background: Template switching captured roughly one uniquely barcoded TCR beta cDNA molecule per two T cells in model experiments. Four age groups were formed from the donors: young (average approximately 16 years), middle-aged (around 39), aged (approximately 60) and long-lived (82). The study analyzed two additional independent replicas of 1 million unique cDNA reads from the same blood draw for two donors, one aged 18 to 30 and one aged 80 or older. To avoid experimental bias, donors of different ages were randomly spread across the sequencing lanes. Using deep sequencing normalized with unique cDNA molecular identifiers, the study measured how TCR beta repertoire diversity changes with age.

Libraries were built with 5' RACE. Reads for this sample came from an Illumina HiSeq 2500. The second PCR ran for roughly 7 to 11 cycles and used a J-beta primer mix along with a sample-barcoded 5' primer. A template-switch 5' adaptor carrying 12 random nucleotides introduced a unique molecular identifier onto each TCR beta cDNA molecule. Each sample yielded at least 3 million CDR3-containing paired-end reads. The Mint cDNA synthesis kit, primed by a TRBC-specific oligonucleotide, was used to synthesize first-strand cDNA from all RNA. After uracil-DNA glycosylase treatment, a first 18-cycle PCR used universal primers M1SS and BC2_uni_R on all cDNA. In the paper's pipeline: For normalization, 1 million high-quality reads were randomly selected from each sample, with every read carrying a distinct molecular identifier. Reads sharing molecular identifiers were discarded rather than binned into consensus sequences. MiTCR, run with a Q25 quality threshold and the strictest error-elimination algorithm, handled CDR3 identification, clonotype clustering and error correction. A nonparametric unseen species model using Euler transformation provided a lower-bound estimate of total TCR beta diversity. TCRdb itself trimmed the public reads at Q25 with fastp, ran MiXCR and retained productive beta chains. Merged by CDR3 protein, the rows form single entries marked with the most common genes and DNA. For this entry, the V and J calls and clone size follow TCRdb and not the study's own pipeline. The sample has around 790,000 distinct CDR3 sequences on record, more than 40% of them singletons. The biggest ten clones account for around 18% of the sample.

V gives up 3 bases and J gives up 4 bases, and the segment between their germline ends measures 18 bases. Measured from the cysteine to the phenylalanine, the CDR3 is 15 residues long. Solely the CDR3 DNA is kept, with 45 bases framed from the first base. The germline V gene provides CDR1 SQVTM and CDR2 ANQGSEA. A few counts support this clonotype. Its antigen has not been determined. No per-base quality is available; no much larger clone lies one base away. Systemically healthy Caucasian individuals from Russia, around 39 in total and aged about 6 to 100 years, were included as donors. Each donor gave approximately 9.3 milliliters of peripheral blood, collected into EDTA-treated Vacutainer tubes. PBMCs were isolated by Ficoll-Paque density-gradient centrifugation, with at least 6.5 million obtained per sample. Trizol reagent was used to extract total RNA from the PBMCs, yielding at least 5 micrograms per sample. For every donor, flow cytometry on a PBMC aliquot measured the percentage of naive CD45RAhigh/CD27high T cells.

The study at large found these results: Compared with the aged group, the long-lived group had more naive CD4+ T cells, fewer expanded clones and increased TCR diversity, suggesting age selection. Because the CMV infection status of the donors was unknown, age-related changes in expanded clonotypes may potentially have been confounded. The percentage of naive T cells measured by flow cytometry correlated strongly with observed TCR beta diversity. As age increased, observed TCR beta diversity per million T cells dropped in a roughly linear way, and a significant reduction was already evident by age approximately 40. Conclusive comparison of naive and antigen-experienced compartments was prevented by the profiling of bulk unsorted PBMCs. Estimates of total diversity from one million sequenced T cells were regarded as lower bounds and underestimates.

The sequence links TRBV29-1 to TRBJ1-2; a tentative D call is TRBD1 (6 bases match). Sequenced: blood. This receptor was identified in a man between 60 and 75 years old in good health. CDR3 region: CSVESSRQGTYGYTF. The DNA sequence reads TGCAGCGTTGAGTCCTCTAGGCAGGGGACCTATGGCTACACCTTC.